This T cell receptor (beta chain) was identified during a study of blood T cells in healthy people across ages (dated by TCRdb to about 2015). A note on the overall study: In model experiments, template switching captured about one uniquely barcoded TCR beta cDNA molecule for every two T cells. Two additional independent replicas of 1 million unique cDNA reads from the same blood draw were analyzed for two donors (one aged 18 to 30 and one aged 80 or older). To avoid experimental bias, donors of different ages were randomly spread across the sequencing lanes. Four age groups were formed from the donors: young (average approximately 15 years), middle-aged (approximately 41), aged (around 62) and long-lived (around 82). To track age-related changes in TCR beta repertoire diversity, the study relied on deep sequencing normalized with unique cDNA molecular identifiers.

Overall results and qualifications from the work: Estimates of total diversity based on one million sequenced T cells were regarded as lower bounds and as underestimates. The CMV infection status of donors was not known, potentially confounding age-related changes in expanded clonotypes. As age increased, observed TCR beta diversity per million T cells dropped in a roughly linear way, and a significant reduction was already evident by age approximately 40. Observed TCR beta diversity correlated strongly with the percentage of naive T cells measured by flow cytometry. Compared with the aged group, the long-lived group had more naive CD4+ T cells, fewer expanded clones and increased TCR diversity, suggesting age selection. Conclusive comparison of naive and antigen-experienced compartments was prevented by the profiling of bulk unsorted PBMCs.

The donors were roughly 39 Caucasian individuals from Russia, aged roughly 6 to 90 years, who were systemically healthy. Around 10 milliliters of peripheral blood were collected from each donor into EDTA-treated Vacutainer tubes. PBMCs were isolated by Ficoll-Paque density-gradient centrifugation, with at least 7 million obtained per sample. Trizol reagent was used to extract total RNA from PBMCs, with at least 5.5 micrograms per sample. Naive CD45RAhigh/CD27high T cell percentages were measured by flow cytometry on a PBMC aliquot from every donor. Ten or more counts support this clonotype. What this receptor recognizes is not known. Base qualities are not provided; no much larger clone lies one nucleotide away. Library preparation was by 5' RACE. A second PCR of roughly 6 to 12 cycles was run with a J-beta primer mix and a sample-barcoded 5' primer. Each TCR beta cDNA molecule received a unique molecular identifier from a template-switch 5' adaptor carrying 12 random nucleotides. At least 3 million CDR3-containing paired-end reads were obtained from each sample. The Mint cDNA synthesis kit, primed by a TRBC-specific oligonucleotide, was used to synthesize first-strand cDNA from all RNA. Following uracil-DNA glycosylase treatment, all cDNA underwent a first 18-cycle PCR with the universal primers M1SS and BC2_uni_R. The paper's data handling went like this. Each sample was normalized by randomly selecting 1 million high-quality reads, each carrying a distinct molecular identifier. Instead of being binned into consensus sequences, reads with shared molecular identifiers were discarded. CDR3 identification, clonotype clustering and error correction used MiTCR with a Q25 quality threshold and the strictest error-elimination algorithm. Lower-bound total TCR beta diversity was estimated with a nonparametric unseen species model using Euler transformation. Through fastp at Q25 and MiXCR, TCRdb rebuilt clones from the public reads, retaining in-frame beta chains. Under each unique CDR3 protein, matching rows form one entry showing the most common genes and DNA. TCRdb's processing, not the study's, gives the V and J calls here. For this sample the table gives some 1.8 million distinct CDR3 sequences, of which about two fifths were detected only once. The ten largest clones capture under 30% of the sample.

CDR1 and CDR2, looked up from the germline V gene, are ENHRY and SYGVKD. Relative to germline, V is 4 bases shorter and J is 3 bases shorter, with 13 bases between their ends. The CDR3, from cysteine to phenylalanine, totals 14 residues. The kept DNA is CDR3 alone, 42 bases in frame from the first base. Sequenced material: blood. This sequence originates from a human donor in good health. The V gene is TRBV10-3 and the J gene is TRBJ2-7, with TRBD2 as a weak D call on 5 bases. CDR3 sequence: CAISADTGGYEQYF. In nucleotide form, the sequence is TGTGCCATCAGTGCCGACACCGGAGGCTACGAGCAGTACTTC.